This TCR beta chain was observed in a study of T cells after yellow fever vaccination. Germline CDR1 and CDR2: LGHDT and YNNKEL (reference sequence). V was clipped by 4 bases and J by 0 bases, with 10 bases between them. CDR3 size: 14 residues. One entry per CDR3 protein results from TCRdb running MiXCR on the 5' RACE reads. The sample has about 350,000 distinct CDR3 sequences; approximately 4% are singletons. The origin of this receptor is a young man who received the YFV17D yellow fever vaccine. J is TRBJ2-7 and V is TRBV3-1, with D unclear. Sample: PBMCs, taken 5 days after the yellow fever booster vaccination. In nucleotides, the CDR3 is TGTGCCAGCAGCCTAAGGGCCCTCTCCTACGAGCAGTACTTC. Translation: CASSLRALSYEQYF.